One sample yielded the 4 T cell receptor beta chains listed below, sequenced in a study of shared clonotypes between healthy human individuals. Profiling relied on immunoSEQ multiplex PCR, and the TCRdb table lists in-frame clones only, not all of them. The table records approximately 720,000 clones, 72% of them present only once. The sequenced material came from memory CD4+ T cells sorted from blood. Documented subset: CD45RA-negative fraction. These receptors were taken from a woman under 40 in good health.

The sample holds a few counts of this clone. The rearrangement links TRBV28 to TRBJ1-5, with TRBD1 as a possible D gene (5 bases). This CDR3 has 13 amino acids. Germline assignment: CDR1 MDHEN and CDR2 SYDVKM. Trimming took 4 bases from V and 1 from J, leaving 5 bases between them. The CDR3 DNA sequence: TGTGCCAGCAGTTGGGACAGCAATCAGCCCCAGCATTTT. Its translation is CASSWDSNQPQHF.

The CDR3 DNA reads as TGCGCCAGCAGTTACGGGACAGGGAACAATGAGCAGTTCTTC. Translation: CASSYGTGNNEQFF. The chain uses TRBV5-1 and TRBJ2-1; 9 bases fit TRBD1. The germline V gene has CDR1 SGHRS and CDR2 YFSETQ. V lost 5 bases and J lost 5; bases outside the gene matches: 5. CDR3 length: 14 residues. The entire variable domain, with the rest obtained from reference TRBV5-1 and TRBJ2-1, is as follows: KAGVTQTPRYLIKTRGQQVTLSCSPISGHRSVSWYQQTPGQGLQFLFEYFSETQRNKGNFPGRFSGRQFSNSRSEMNVSTLELGDSALYLCASSYGTGNNEQFFGPGTRLTVL.

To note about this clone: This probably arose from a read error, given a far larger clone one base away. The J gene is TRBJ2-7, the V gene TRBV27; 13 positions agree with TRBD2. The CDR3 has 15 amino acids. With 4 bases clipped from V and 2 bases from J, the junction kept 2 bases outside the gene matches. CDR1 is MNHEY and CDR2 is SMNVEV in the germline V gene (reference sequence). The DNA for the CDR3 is TGTGCCAGCAGTTCACTAGCGGGAGGGCCCTACGAGCAGTACTTC. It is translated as CASSSLAGGPYEQYF.

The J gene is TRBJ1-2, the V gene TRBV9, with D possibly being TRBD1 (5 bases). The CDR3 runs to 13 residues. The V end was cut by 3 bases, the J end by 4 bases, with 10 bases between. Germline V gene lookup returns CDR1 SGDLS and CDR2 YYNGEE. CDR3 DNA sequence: TGTGCCAGCAGCGCGACGGGGACCTATGGCTACACCTTC. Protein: CASSATGTYGYTF.